The 11 T cell receptor beta chains below were found in one sample sequenced in a study of blood T cell repertoires in COVID-19. Libraries were prepared by immunoSEQ multiplex PCR; TCRdb keeps only in-frame clonotypes and omits some of them. The profile covers 200,000 or so clones, with roughly 85% appearing a single time and under 3.5% taken by the ten largest. Sequenced material: peripheral blood. Receptor source: a man aged 55-75 years with acute or convalescent COVID-19.

The V gene is TRBV10-3, the J gene TRBJ2-3, with 14 bases lining up with TRBD2. This CDR3 is 16 amino acids long. With V trimmed by 4 bases and J by 6 bases, 6 bases remained unmatched. CDR1 and CDR2 from the germline V gene are ENHRY and SYGVKD. Written as DNA, the CDR3 is TGTGCCATCAGTGTCGGGACTAGCGGGAGAGGGGATACGCAGTATTTT. Its translation: CAISVGTSGRGDTQYF.

The rearrangement uses TRBV6-2 or TRBV6-3 and TRBJ1-5; D call uncertain. The CDR3 is 13 amino acids. V was pared by 3 bases and J by 3 bases, with 6 bases between. From germline, CDR1 is MNHEY and CDR2 SVGEGT. Here the CDR3 DNA reads TGTGCCAGCAGTTATGTGGCCAATCAGCCCCAGCATTTT. It codes for CASSYVANQPQHF.

V usage is TRBV4-2 and J usage is TRBJ2-4; 16 bases match TRBD2. Trimming removed 1 base from V and 13 bases from J; junction bases left unmatched: 10. The CDR3 extends over 17 amino acids. Germline CDR1 LGHNA, CDR2 YNFKEQ. Here the CDR3 DNA reads TGTGCCAGCAGCCAAGCGGGGGGACTAGCGGGAGGGGAGGTACAGTACTTC. It translates to CASSQAGGLAGGEVQYF.

The V call is TRBV28, the J call TRBJ2-3, with TRBD1 matching 12 bases. Germline-derived CDR1 and CDR2 are MDHEN and SYDVKM. The CDR3 spans 16 residues. V lost 5 bases to trimming and J lost 4 bases; unmatched junction nucleotides: 7. Here the CDR3 reads CASSGAGTGGADTQYF. CDR3 bases: TGTGCCAGCAGTGGAGCCGGGACAGGGGGCGCAGATACGCAGTATTTT.

The V and J genes are TRBV7-9 and TRBJ2-2; TRBD1 agrees at 8 bases. The junction had 6 bases not matched to a gene; V was cut back by 4 bases and J by 2 bases. Per the germline V gene, CDR1 is SEHNR and CDR2 is FQNEAQ (reference sequence). The CDR3 is made up of 16 amino acids. For the CDR3, the DNA is TGTGCCAGCAGCTCAGCCGGGACAGGCAACACCGGGGAGCTGTTTTTT. Protein sequence: CASSSAGTGNTGELFF. Complete variable domain (other parts from reference TRBV7-9 and TRBJ2-2): DTGVSQNPRHKITKRGQNVTFRCDPISEHNRLYWYRQTLGQGPEFLTYFQNEAQLEKSRLLSDRFSAERPKGSFSTLEIQRTEQGDSAMYLCASSSAGTGNTGELFFGEGSRLTVL.

The chain is built from TRBV6-5 and TRBJ2-1; tentatively, D is TRBD1 (6 bases). Germline V gives CDR1 MNHEY, CDR2 SVGAGI. The length of the CDR3 is 14 residues. V was clipped by 8 bases and J by 4 bases, with 15 bases between them. CDR3 sequence: CASGRTVLYNEQFF. CDR3 nucleotides: TGTGCCAGCGGCAGGACAGTGCTGTACAATGAGCAGTTCTTC.

The chain links TRBV11-2 to TRBJ2-3; the D gene is possibly TRBD2 (6 bases). V was trimmed by 1 base and J by 0 bases, leaving 11 bases between them. The CDR3 loop spans 16 amino acids. Germline V CDR1 and CDR2: SGHAT, FQNNGV. Here the CDR3 DNA reads TGTGCCAGCAGCTTAGGGCTAGCGCAGAGCACAGATACGCAGTATTTT. This gives the protein CASSLGLAQSTDTQYF.

The chain uses TRBV28 and TRBJ2-1, with TRBD2 identical over 7 bases. CDR3 length equals 17 residues. The V gene end was trimmed by 4 bases and the J gene end by 0 bases; junction bases not matched to a gene: 9. Germline values: CDR1 MDHEN, CDR2 SYDVKM. CDR3 region: CASSSLRLADSYNEQFF. CDR3 DNA: TGTGCCAGCAGTTCCCTCCGGCTAGCGGACTCCTACAATGAGCAGTTCTTC.

This chain's CDR3 is CASRTGSNQPQHF. DNA of the CDR3: TGTGCCAGCAGGACAGGGAGTAATCAGCCCCAGCATTTT. The chain employs TRBV27 and TRBJ1-5, with 7 bases identical to TRBD1. Per germline, CDR1 MNHEY and CDR2 SMNVEV (reference sequence). With 6 bases clipped from V and 4 bases from J, the junction kept 3 bases outside the gene matches. The CDR3 covers 13 residues.

The chain has TRBV6-5 and TRBJ2-7; TRBD2 might be the D (5 bases). V shed 6 bases and J shed 2 bases, with 5 bases lying between them. CDR1 is MNHEY, CDR2 SVGAGI, per germline. This CDR3 contains 11 residues. In DNA, the CDR3 is TGTGCCAGCAGGGGAGCCTACGAGCAGTACTTC. Encoded protein: CASRGAYEQYF.

This rearrangement joins TRBV3-1 (or the pseudogene TRBV3-2) to TRBJ2-3, with D uncertain. The CDR3 is 15 amino acids. The germline gives CDR1 LGHDT, CDR2 YNNKEL (reference sequence). V lost 1 base and J lost 0, with 8 bases in between. Here the CDR3 reads CASSQVAASTDTQYF. The CDR3 bases are TGTGCCAGCAGCCAAGTGGCGGCGAGCACAGATACGCAGTATTTT.